This T cell receptor beta chain came from a study of CD8+ T cells in alopecia areata. Concerning this clone: Its target is not known.

The V gene's germline CDR1 is SGDLS and CDR2 YYNGEE. Losses at the gene ends were 4 bases for V and 6 bases for J; bases not matched to a gene: 9. The CDR3 covers 15 residues. Study results and limitations: Higher clonality than in normal scalp was seen in lesional scalp, especially alopecia totalis/universalis.

As the sequencing template, cDNA was produced by extracting RNA and reverse transcribing it. The table came from immunoSEQ multiplex PCR; TCRdb's copy has only in-frame clones and leaves some out. Among some 150,000 clones listed, less than 65% were seen once. The rearrangement joins TRBV9 to TRBJ1-4; 7 nucleotides align to TRBD1. This TCR came from a human donor with alopecia areata. This material consisted of CD8+ T cells sorted from blood, taken at week 0. The CDR3 sequence: CASSLNDRVYEKLFF. The CDR3 bases are TGTGCCAGCAGCCTCAACGACAGGGTGTATGAAAAACTGTTTTTT.